Shown below are 2 T cell receptor beta chains from a single sample sequenced in a study of shared clonotypes between healthy human individuals. Method: immunoSEQ multiplex PCR; TCRdb's copy keeps in-frame clones and lacks some. The sample carries 950,000 to 1,300,000 clones, about 75% recorded once. Source material: memory CD4+ T cells sorted from blood. Subset here: CD45RA-negative fraction. The source of these receptors is a man younger than 30 in good health.

The genes are TRBV10-2 and TRBJ1-4; 11 bases match TRBD1. Germline V lookup: CDR1 WSHSY, CDR2 SAAADI. This CDR3 spans 15 amino acids. V shed 5 bases, J shed 7 bases, and the junction held 6 bases outside the gene matches. The CDR3 coding sequence is TGCGCCAGCAGTCCTCCGGGACAGGGGGTTGAAAAACTGTTTTTT. This sequence encodes CASSPPGQGVEKLFF.

The chain employs TRBV10-3 and TRBJ2-3, with 8 bases identical to TRBD1. Germline assignment: CDR1 ENHRY and CDR2 SYGVKD. V shed 2 bases, J shed 3 bases, and the junction held 4 bases outside the gene matches. The CDR3 length is 15 residues. DNA of the CDR3: TGTGCCATCAGTGAGGACAGGGGTGGAACAGATACGCAGTATTTT. The encoded protein is CAISEDRGGTDTQYF.